Below are 15 T cell receptor beta chains sequenced from a single sample in a study of blood T cell repertoires in COVID-19. Libraries were prepared by immunoSEQ multiplex PCR; TCRdb keeps only in-frame clonotypes and omits some of them. Of about 75,000 clones in the sample, 85% to 90% were seen once. Sequenced sample: peripheral blood. The receptor set was obtained from a human donor in a cohort sampled during active COVID-19.

This clone was found once. The V gene is TRBV19, the J gene TRBJ1-5; maybe TRBD1 (5 bases). The germline CDR1 and CDR2 sequences are LNHDA and SQIVND (reference sequence). The V and J ends lost 1 base and 6 bases respectively, with 19 bases between them. The CDR3 runs 17 residues. The CDR3 DNA is TGTGCCAGTAGTATAGGCTTGGATCGGGGGATAGGTCAGCCCCAGCATTTT. This translates into CASSIGLDRGIGQPQHF.

A single count supports this clone. The J gene is TRBJ2-1, the V gene TRBV12-3 or TRBV12-4; D may be TRBD1 (6 bases). The CDR3 runs 11 residues. With 4 bases removed from V and 9 bases from J, the gap between germline ends came to 7 bases. CDR3 DNA: TGTGCCAGCAGTTCCAGGGGTGAGCAGTTCTTC. Amino acids: CASSSRGEQFF.

The chain links TRBV15 to TRBJ1-2; D call uncertain. In germline, CDR1 is LNHNV, CDR2 YYDKDF (reference sequence). The CDR3 covers 14 residues. Trimming stripped 0 bases from V and 8 bases from J, with 13 bases between. In DNA form, the CDR3 reads TGTGCCACCAGCAGAGATGAGGGAAGAGGAGGCTACACCTTC. It is translated as CATSRDEGRGGYTF.

The chain is built from TRBV5-6 and TRBJ2-3, with TRBD2 matching 11 bases. The CDR3 has 15 amino acids. J gave up 4 bases and V 3 bases, and 4 bases lay outside the gene matches. Per germline, CDR1 SGHDT and CDR2 YYEEEE. CDR3 nucleotide sequence: TGTGCCAGCAGCTCCGGGACTAGCGGTTCAGATACGCAGTATTTT. Its protein product is CASSSGTSGSDTQYF.

The chain links TRBV7-3 to TRBJ2-3, with 7 bases lining up with TRBD1. Germline CDR1 and CDR2: SGHTA and FQGTGA. V trimming: 5 bases; J trimming: 5 bases; junction bases outside the gene matches: 1. This CDR3 contains 12 residues. The CDR3 reads CASSTGVDTQYF. The CDR3 DNA sequence: TGTGCCAGCAGCACAGGGGTAGATACGCAGTATTTT.

The chain recombines TRBV7-9 with TRBJ2-1; TRBD1 is a possible D gene (6 bases). CDR3 size: 18 residues. Deletions cut 4 bases from V and 9 bases from J, with 28 bases between. Germline V gene sequence: CDR1 SEHNR, CDR2 FQNEAQ (reference sequence). CDR3 bases: TGTGCCAGCAGCTCCCTCGAGGGCAGGGGAATGGGGAATGGTGAGCAGTTCTTC. It yields the protein CASSSLEGRGMGNGEQFF.

The CDR3 DNA is TGTGCCAGCAGTTACTCAGCGGGACCTCCTTTCAATGAGCAGTTCTTC. Encoded protein: CASSYSAGPPFNEQFF. The chain uses TRBV6-5 and TRBJ2-1, with 7 bases that match TRBD2. This CDR3 is 16 amino acids long. Losses at the gene ends were 0 bases for V and 6 bases for J; bases not matched to a gene: 8. Germline V gives CDR1 MNHEY, CDR2 SVGAGI.

To note about this clone: A read error may account for a junction end that differs from germline. V usage is TRBV19 and J usage is TRBJ2-1, with a weak D call TRBD2 (6 bases). CDR3 length equals 15 residues. Germline V lookup: CDR1 LNHDA, CDR2 SQIVND (reference sequence). CDR3 loop: CASRIGTAAYNEQFF. The CDR3 DNA is TGTGCCAGTAGAATAGGGACTGCGGCGTACAATGAGCAGTTCTTC.

A single count supports this clone. V is TRBV5-6 and J is TRBJ2-3; a possible D gene is TRBD2 (6 bases). Trimming cost V 5 bases and J 5 bases, with 12 bases left between them. This CDR3 contains 13 residues. Germline-derived CDR1 and CDR2 are SGHDT and YYEEEE. The CDR3 DNA reads as TGTGCCAGCAGGCTGTCTAGCGTAGATACGCAGTATTTT. It is translated as CASRLSSVDTQYF. The full variable domain, in which reference TRBV5-6 and TRBJ2-3 provide the parts outside the CDR3, is DAGVTQSPTHLIKTRGQQVTLRCSPKSGHDTVSWYQQALGQGPQFIFQYYEEEERQRGNFPDRFSGHQFPNYSSELNVNALLLGDSALYLCASRLSSVDTQYFGPGTRLTVL.

V usage is TRBV28 and J usage is TRBJ2-7; 8 bases are shared with TRBD1. In germline, CDR1 is MDHEN, CDR2 SYDVKM. The trim removed 8 bases at V and 4 bases at J, leaving 7 bases unmatched. CDR3 length: 13 amino acids. The CDR3 loop is CASWDRQVYEQYF. DNA of the CDR3: TGTGCCAGCTGGGACAGGCAAGTATACGAGCAGTACTTC.

The CDR3 coding sequence is TGTGCCAGCAGCTTAACAGGGGGCTCCTACGAGCAGTACTTC. It translates to CASSLTGGSYEQYF. The genes are TRBV11-3 and TRBJ2-7, with TRBD1 matching 8 bases. Trimming at V came to 2 bases and at J to 0 bases, leaving 0 bases not matched to a gene. The CDR3 has 14 amino acids. Germline lookup yields CDR1 SGHNT and CDR2 YENEEA.

The rearrangement links TRBV7-8 to TRBJ2-1, with 8 bases matching TRBD2. CDR1 and CDR2 (germline): SGHVS, FQNEAQ. The CDR3 runs 15 residues. The ends lost 3 bases at V and 3 bases at J; junction bases unmatched: 4. CDR3: CASSFSGALYNEQFF. Here the CDR3 DNA reads TGTGCCAGCAGCTTTAGCGGGGCACTCTACAATGAGCAGTTCTTC. Variable domain in full (rest from reference TRBV7-8 and TRBJ2-1): GAGVSQSPRYKVAKRGQDVALRCDPISGHVSLFWYQQALGQGPEFLTYFQNEAQLDKSGLPSDRFFAERPEGSVSTLKIQRTQQEDSAVYLCASSFSGALYNEQFFGPGTRLTVL.

This clone was counted a single time. J is TRBJ1-2 and V is TRBV6-5; D possibly corresponds to TRBD1 (6 bases). Germline values: CDR1 MNHEY, CDR2 SVGAGI. Trimming stripped 5 bases from V and 2 bases from J, with 12 bases between. The CDR3 has 14 residues. CDR3: CASSPQGTNYGYTF. The CDR3 region has the DNA TGTGCCAGCAGTCCACAGGGTACGAACTATGGCTACACCTTC.

This chain uses TRBV6-5 with TRBJ2-1, with 10 bases aligning to TRBD2. CDR1 and CDR2 from the germline V gene are MNHEY and SVGAGI. This CDR3 has 15 residues. Losses at the gene ends were 4 bases for V and 5 bases for J; bases not matched to a gene: 5. The CDR3 nucleotides read TGTGCCAGCAGTTTCGTAGCGGGAGGCCACAATGAGCAGTTCTTC. Its protein product is CASSFVAGGHNEQFF.

J is TRBJ2-2 and V is TRBV29-1; the D gene is possibly TRBD1 (6 bases). Deletions cut 3 bases from V and 1 base from J, with 6 bases between. The CDR3 is made up of 13 amino acids. Looked up from germline, CDR1 is SQVTM and CDR2 is ANQGSEA. The CDR3 loop is CSVDRGNTGELFF. The CDR3 bases are TGCAGCGTTGACAGGGGGAACACCGGGGAGCTGTTTTTT.